The clone carrying this T cell receptor beta chain was seen at least ten times. The target antigen is unknown. The data were obtained in a study of CD8 T cells in ankylosing spondylitis. Preparation of TCR beta libraries was done by quantitative 5'-RACE with molecular barcodes. TCRdb passed the 5' RACE reads through MiXCR, listing each CDR3 protein once. The sample holds 200,000 to 250,000 distinct CDR3 sequences, 6% to 8.5% seen once. Germline CDR1 and CDR2: SGHAT and FQDESV (reference sequence). CDR3 length: 19 residues. The V gene lost 6 bases and the J gene lost 3 bases, with 26 bases spanning the gap. Regarding the study as a whole: Enrichment of disease-linked clones was reportedly significant in matched ankylosing spondylitis synovial fluid. Both synovial fluid and blood in reactive arthritis had previously been reported to carry some motif variants. Disease-linked clones were CD8+ and relatively rare in peripheral blood. What seemed typical of ankylosing spondylitis blood was a TCR beta motif built from about eight highly homologous variants.

Sequenced material: blood, either unsorted or a sorted T cell fraction (not recorded which). This TCR was sampled from a male donor with ankylosing spondylitis. V usage is TRBV11-1 and J usage is TRBJ2-2; tentative D call: TRBD2 (5 bases). The CDR3: CASRARGPATSADTGELFF. Written as DNA, the CDR3 is TGTGCCAGCAGAGCAAGAGGGCCCGCAACCTCGGCGGACACCGGGGAGCTGTTTTTT.